This T cell receptor beta chain emerged from a study of cytomegalovirus exposure and HLA in healthy donors. Study results and limitations: An analysis was carried out at a later point. It showed that HLA-associated TCR beta chains were more clonally expanded than equally common non-associated chains.

V dropped 4 bases and J dropped 5 bases, with 14 bases sitting between them. Germline V CDR1 and CDR2: WSHSY, SAAADI. CDR3 length equals 15 residues. On this clone itself: Its antigen is unidentified.

Both 60 Vbeta primers and 13 Jbeta primers went into the PCR. The data were produced by immunoSEQ multiplex PCR, yet TCRdb's version contains in-frame clones alone and is incomplete. The sample has 130,000 or so clones, about 76% seen once. The chain employs TRBV10-2 and TRBJ2-2, with D possibly matching TRBD1 (7 bases). This receptor was taken from a middle-aged man in good health and CMV-seropositive. Sequencing was performed on PBMCs. The CDR3 loop reads CASSVGGGRTGELFF. CDR3 sequence (DNA): TGCGCCAGCAGTGTTGGAGGGGGCCGGACCGGGGAGCTGTTTTTT.